The entry below gives a single T cell receptor (beta chain) sequence along with its context. This clonotype occurred a few times. The target of this receptor is not known. Base quality data are lacking; no much larger clone is found one base away. The germline V gene gives CDR1 as SGHVS and CDR2 as FNYEAQ. Cut back by 3 bases and 1 base, the V and J ends lie 12 bases apart. Taken from cysteine to phenylalanine, the CDR3 has 15 residues. Just the 45-base CDR3 DNA is kept, in frame starting at base 1. The listed sequencing device is Illumina HiSeq 1500. TCRdb trimmed the raw reads at Q25, called clones with MiXCR and kept productive beta chains. Merged by CDR3 protein, the rows form single entries marked with the most common genes and DNA. For this sample the table gives over 250,000 distinct CDR3 sequences, of which under 30% were detected only once. The ten largest account for roughly 13% of the sample.

These data come from a study of T cell repertoires in cytomegalovirus infection (dated by TCRdb to the late 2010s). At the level of the whole study: Because public TCR beta signatures pointed to carriage of CMV infection together with the matching HLA type, the HLA type of each donor mattered for the analysis. Overall results and qualifications from the work: In the ex vivo response, HLA-C-restricted CMV-specific TCR beta clonotypes were dominant, and in two of eight donors the single most frequent clonotype came from this HLA-C-restricted group. In both this cohort and an independent cohort of over 350 donors, the cumulative frequency of public TCR beta family members distinguished carriers of CMV infection plus the relevant HLA type.

The chain employs TRBV7-6 and TRBJ2-5; a tentative D call is TRBD2 (5 bases match). The sequence was obtained from a human donor in good health (CMV status not recorded). Some clones in this sample may be carry-over from other donors' samples. The sequenced sample was PBMCs. Here the CDR3 is given as CASSLDRGSQETQYF. In nucleotides, the sequence is TGTGCCAGCAGCTTGGACCGGGGATCCCAAGAGACCCAGTACTTC.